This paragraph covers one T cell receptor beta chain sequence. This receptor's antigen is unknown. No qualities accompany the bases; no much larger clone lies one base away. Collaborating institutions collected whole blood in K2EDTA tubes following their own protocols. For TCRbeta analysis, collaborators shipped samples in one of three forms: frozen whole blood, isolated PBMCs, or DNA extracted from either of those sample types. Inclusive of the bounding cysteine and phenylalanine, the CDR3 is 17 residues long. The read is trimmed to its CDR3 DNA, 51 bases read in frame from base 1. V lost 1 base and J lost 2 bases; the stretch between them is 14 bases long. The germline V gene supplies CDR1 SGHVS and CDR2 FNYEAQ. TCRbeta CDR3 regions were amplified from genomic DNA by means of the immunoSEQ Assay, a bias-controlled multiplex PCR. Per the original workflow: Within the assay, amplification of reference gene primers was used to estimate how many nucleated cells each sample contained. To quantify the absolute abundance of each unique TCRbeta CDR3 rearrangement, sequence reads were collapsed and filtered. For each sample, productive Simpson clonality was calculated as the square root of Simpson's diversity index across productive rearrangements. TCRdb provides this immuneACCESS table in a form limited to in-frame rearrangements. Some clones are lacking; in checked studies, under half of them reflect an unresolved V gene, and why the rest are absent is not known. The V and J calls and clone size were taken over from that table, and D and trimming were inferred from the DNA. Counted in this sample were 95,000 to 150,000 clones; 86% of them appeared once. About 4.5% of the sample is taken by the ten largest.

The sample originates from a study of blood T cell repertoires in COVID-19 (dated by TCRdb to 2020 to 2021). In terms of the full investigation: Collaborator samples came from the United States, Italy and Spain and covered acute and convalescent phases of COVID-19. The prospective study material was composed of cDNA or gDNA derived from T cells, B-cell-depleted T cells, or PBMCs. Subjects who had been exposed to COVID-19, were actively infected with it, or had recovered from it provided the deeply sampled blood TCRbeta repertoires that made up the dataset. The repertoires were released in a freely available public database intended as a resource for research on the immune response to SARS-CoV-2. Samples were obtained from the ongoing ImmuneRACE study (first 160 participants) and from 1,200 or so subjects provided by 6 global collaborators. The sample metadata nearly always contained a de-identified subject ID, COVID-19 status, age in years and sex. Where available, HLA class I and class II types were taken from metadata supplied by the sample provider and were not determined by assay-based typing. Summary of the overall study and its limitations: How much clinical and demographic metadata was included differed by source and by participant, and the metadata was provided uncurated.

This TCR came from a man between 40 and 49 years old with acute or convalescent COVID-19. The rearranged segments are TRBV7-6 and TRBJ2-2; no D gene call is confident. The sequenced sample consisted of peripheral blood. The CDR3 loop reads CASSLETAGHNTGELFF. The sequenced DNA: TGTGCCAGCAGCTTAGAGACGGCAGGTCATAACACCGGGGAGCTGTTTTTT.